This TCR beta chain was sequenced during a study of OX40 agonist ivuxolimab in advanced cancers. As regards this clone: The antigen is undetermined.

General observations from the study: Normalized expansion of T-cell clones was also low for some nonresponders.

The protocol was immunoSEQ multiplex PCR, while the TCRdb copy is restricted to in-frame clones and leaves out a portion. Counted here are around 41,000 clones, 80% to 90% occurring once; the ten biggest clones make up 4.5% to 6%. This CDR3 comprises 17 residues. Germline V lookup: CDR1 MGHRA, CDR2 YSYEKL. V gave up 0 bases and J gave up 0 bases; unmatched junction bases: 3. The chain is built from TRBV4-1 and TRBJ2-2, with 8 nucleotides matching TRBD1. This TCR derives from an adult with an advanced solid tumor such as melanoma, head and neck, liver or kidney cancer. The specimen comprised CD4+ or CD8+ T cells sorted from blood, sampled in a trial of the OX40 agonist ivuxolimab. The chain's CDR3 is CASSQDKDRANTGELFF. The CDR3 DNA is TGCGCCAGCAGCCAAGATAAGGACAGGGCGAACACCGGGGAGCTGTTTTTT.